This TCR beta chain comes out of a study of cytomegalovirus exposure and HLA in healthy donors. 60 Vbeta and 13 Jbeta primers were used in PCR. The table came from immunoSEQ multiplex PCR; TCRdb's copy has only in-frame clones and leaves some out. Of approximately 160,000 clones in the sample, 81% are singletons; the top ten hold approximately 2%. This CDR3 has 16 residues. Germline lookup yields CDR1 MNHGY and CDR2 SAAAGT. Trimming shortened V by 6 bases and J by 3 bases, and 20 bases separated the two germline ends. The sequence was collected from a woman aged 18-29 years in good health and CMV-seronegative. The sequenced material came from PBMCs. The chain is built from TRBV6-8 and TRBJ1-1; D gene uncertain. The CDR3 coding sequence is TGTGCCAGCAGACTCAAGTTGGTGTGGTTCTACACTGAAGCTTTCTTT. Encoded protein: CASRLKLVWFYTEAFF.